This TCR beta chain was found in a study of persistence of HIV-infected CD4 T cells. The CDR3 is 14 amino acids. The ends were cut back, 3 bases at V and 7 bases at J, with 15 bases in the middle. Per germline, CDR1 SGHAT and CDR2 FQNNGV. Regarding this clone: The antigen is unknown.

The immunoSEQ assay was version 4, run in survey mode. Some clones are missing from TCRdb's copy, which holds only in-frame ones; the method was immunoSEQ multiplex PCR. The sample lists some 41,000 clones, roughly 87% occurring once. Nonspecific anti-CD3/anti-CD28 bead stimulation represents the broad CD4+ T cell repertoire. Sorting selected CD4+ T cells upregulating both CD40 ligand and CD69. The chain uses TRBV11-2 and TRBJ1-2, with D possibly matching TRBD1 (5 bases). Sample: CD4+ T cells sorted from PBMCs after approximately 19-hour stimulation, taken from a patient who received antiretroviral therapy. This sequence originates from an adult man with HIV who was CMV-seropositive. The CDR3 loop is CASSLGGSRVGYTF. The CDR3 coding sequence is TGTGCCAGCAGCTTGGGGGGGTCGAGAGTTGGCTACACCTTC.